The text below deals with one TCR beta chain. The sample originates from a study of blood T cells in healthy people across ages. Germline V gene sequence: CDR1 LGHNA, CDR2 YNFKEQ. The CDR3 is 13 residues long. Next came a second PCR, run for about 7 to 12 cycles, which used a sample-barcoded 5' primer along with a J-beta primer mix. TCRdb reprocessed the 5' RACE reads via MiXCR and lists one record per CDR3 protein. The sample holds fewer than 2,000,000 distinct CDR3 sequences, more than 35% seen once. The rearrangement joins TRBV4-2 to TRBJ2-5; D not resolved. The J call is doubtful: the DNA matches TRBJ2-7 better. Sample: blood. The receptor's source is a human donor in good health. In nucleotides, the CDR3 is TGTGCCAGCAGCCAGGTAGTTGGCTCCGAGCAGTACTTC. Translated: CASSQVVGSEQYF.